The 5 T cell receptor beta chains listed next were all sequenced from one sample in a study of blood T cell repertoires in COVID-19. Sequencing was performed with immunoSEQ multiplex PCR; in TCRdb, only in-frame clones are kept and a portion is missing. The table lists 430,000 or so clones, around 90% of them singletons. What was sequenced was peripheral blood. The receptors shown here come from a man aged 18-30 years with COVID-19, enrolled during active disease.

The gene calls are TRBV3-1 (or the pseudogene TRBV3-2) and TRBJ2-1, with a weak D call TRBD1 (6 bases). Trimming took off 3 bases at V and 9 bases at J, with 9 bases between the two ends. The CDR3 extends over 12 amino acids. The V gene's germline CDR1 is LGHDT and CDR2 YNNKEL (reference sequence). The CDR3 sequence: CASSQRDTEQFF. CDR3 coding DNA: TGTGCCAGCAGCCAGAGGGACACTGAGCAGTTCTTC.

The chain carries TRBV27 and TRBJ2-1, with TRBD2 as a possible D gene (5 bases). CDR1 MNHEY and CDR2 SMNVEV come from the germline V gene (reference sequence). The V and J ends lost 5 bases and 0 bases respectively, with 17 bases between them. This CDR3 region has 17 residues. The CDR3 is CASSPQPGWSSYNEQFF. CDR3 coding DNA: TGTGCCAGCAGTCCCCAGCCGGGGTGGAGCTCCTACAATGAGCAGTTCTTC.

V usage is TRBV5-8 and J usage is TRBJ2-5; TRBD1 matches 8 bases. Per germline, CDR1 SGHTS and CDR2 YDEGEE. There are 15 residues in the CDR3. The V segment lost 3 bases and the J segment 1 base; nucleotides outside the gene matches: 5. The CDR3, as DNA: TGTGCCAGCAGCTCCCCCAGGGGGCCCCAAGAGACCCAGTACTTC. Translating gives CASSSPRGPQETQYF.

The chain has TRBV4-2 and TRBJ2-5; D is uncertain. The CDR3 runs 13 residues. Germline-derived CDR1 and CDR2 are LGHNA and YNFKEQ. Trimming left V 2 bases short and J 3 bases short, with 7 bases between. The CDR3 DNA reads TGTGCCAGCAGCCAAAACCCAGAAGAGACCCAGTACTTC. Encoded protein: CASSQNPEETQYF.

The chain employs TRBV2 and TRBJ1-6, with TRBD1 as a possible D gene (5 bases). Deletions cut 10 bases from V and 5 bases from J, with 9 bases between. The CDR3 contains 12 residues. Germline V gene data show CDR1 as SNHLY and CDR2 as FYNNEI. The CDR3 spells CATGVHNSPLHF. In DNA, the CDR3 is TGTGCCACGGGGGTTCATAATTCACCCCTCCACTTT.